The entry below gives a single T cell receptor beta chain sequence along with its context. Antigen unknown. This record belongs to a study of shared clonotypes between healthy human individuals. The CDR3 is 15 amino acids. Germline V gene lookup returns CDR1 SEHNR and CDR2 FQNEAQ (reference sequence). V was cut by 0 bases and J by 4 bases, with 12 bases left in between. Generated by immunoSEQ multiplex PCR, the TCRdb table keeps only in-frame clones and is missing some. This sample has hundreds of thousands of clones; 95% to 98% occur once, and the top ten carry 0.3%. Study-wide points: Across a handful of donors, naive CD4 shared 5% to 6.5%, naive CD8 less than 4%, memory CD4 2% to 2.5%, memory CD8 about 0.4%. Only blood underwent sampling, and tissue repertoires likely differ.

Positive CCR7 selection of CD45RO-negative cells yielded the naive CD8 cells, and terminally differentiated effector memory CD45RA+ cells were excluded. The chain has TRBV7-9 and TRBJ2-5; D unclear. The sample comprised naive CD8+ T cells sorted from blood. The source is a man under 40 in good health. CDR3 coding DNA: TGTGCCAGCAGCTTAGCCCCGGGCCCCCCAGAGACCCAGTACTTC. Translated, it gives CASSLAPGPPETQYF. The variable domain in full, completed from reference TRBV7-9 and TRBJ2-5, reads DTGVSQNPRHKITKRGQNVTFRCDPISEHNRLYWYRQTLGQGPEFLTYFQNEAQLEKSRLLSDRFSAERPKGSFSTLEIQRTEQGDSAMYLCASSLAPGPPETQYFGPGTRLLVL.